A single sample gave rise to the 27 T cell receptor beta chains below, sequenced in a study of cytomegalovirus exposure and HLA in healthy donors. PCR used 60 Vbeta primers and 13 Jbeta primers. The table came from immunoSEQ multiplex PCR; TCRdb's copy has only in-frame clones and leaves some out. The sample records roughly 190,000 clones, under 80% being singletons. The specimen sequenced was PBMCs. All receptors derive from a female donor in good health and CMV-seronegative.

V usage is TRBV14 and J usage is TRBJ1-2; 7 positions match TRBD1. CDR1 and CDR2 from the germline V gene are SGHDN and FVKESK. The CDR3 runs 14 residues. V shed 2 bases and J 4 bases; nucleotides not matched to a gene: 4. CDR3 coding DNA: TGTGCCAGCAGCCAATGGACAGGAATCTATGGCTACACCTTC. Its translation is CASSQWTGIYGYTF.

By proportion, this clone is medium-sized. V and J are TRBV6-4 and TRBJ2-3; D perhaps matches TRBD2 (7 bases). V lost 0 bases, J lost 2 bases, and 15 bases lay in between. The V gene's germline CDR1 is MRHNA and CDR2 SNTAGT. The CDR3 is 17 residues long. CDR3 DNA: TGTGCCAGCAGTGACTCCCCGGGGGGCGGAACCACAGATACGCAGTATTTT. Its protein is CASSDSPGGGTTDTQYF.

This chain connects TRBV30 to TRBJ2-2, with 9 bases fitting TRBD1. CDR3 length: 14 amino acids. CDR1 is GTSNPN and CDR2 is SVGIG in the germline V gene (reference sequence). Trimming took 4 bases from V and 5 from J; bases not matched to a gene: 5. The CDR3 spells CAWKGQGWTGELFF. In DNA, the CDR3 is TGTGCCTGGAAGGGACAGGGATGGACCGGGGAGCTGTTTTTT.

J is TRBJ1-1 and V is TRBV7-2; possibly TRBD1 for D (5 bases). This CDR3 is 11 amino acids long. Trimming took off 5 bases at V and 10 bases at J, with 11 bases between the two ends. Germline CDR1 SGHTA, CDR2 FQGNSA. The CDR3 loop is CASSERRGAFF. The CDR3 DNA follows: TGTGCCAGCAGCGAACGAAGGGGAGCTTTCTTT.

This clone appeared once. The chain recombines TRBV18 with TRBJ2-1; perhaps TRBD2 as D (5 bases). V gave up 2 bases and J gave up 5 bases, with 13 bases separating them. Germline V gene lookup returns CDR1 KGHSH and CDR2 LQKENI. The CDR3 length is 15 residues. CDR3 coding DNA: TGTGCCAGCTCACCAAGAAGCGGAGAGAACAATGAGCAGTTCTTC. This translates into CASSPRSGENNEQFF.

The V and J genes are TRBV7-2 and TRBJ2-3; TRBD2 matches at 10 bases. Per germline, CDR1 SGHTA and CDR2 FQGNSA. The CDR3 consists of 16 residues. V lost 3 bases, J lost 6 bases, and 9 bases stayed unmatched. The CDR3 sequence: CASSFSRASGGDTQYF. The DNA of the CDR3 is TGTGCCAGCAGCTTCTCTCGGGCTAGCGGGGGCGATACGCAGTATTTT.

The rearrangement links TRBV5-1 to TRBJ2-2; D call uncertain. Germline assignment: CDR1 SGHRS and CDR2 YFSETQ. The V end was cut by 5 bases, the J end by 7 bases, with 15 bases between. The CDR3 extends over 14 amino acids. This CDR3 is CASSRPPAGGELFF. Here the CDR3 DNA reads TGCGCCAGCAGTCGCCCCCCAGCAGGCGGGGAGCTGTTTTTT.

CDR3 region: CASSRTRDYEQYF. CDR3 bases: TGTGCCAGTAGTCGGACGCGGGACTACGAGCAGTACTTC. The chain uses TRBV19 and TRBJ2-7, with D possibly being TRBD2 (6 bases). With 5 bases removed from V and 3 bases from J, the gap between germline ends came to 11 bases. CDR3 length: 13 residues. Germline V CDR1 and CDR2: LNHDA, SQIVND (reference sequence).

This rearrangement joins TRBV4-1 to TRBJ2-5, with 8 bases fitting TRBD2. Germline CDR1 MGHRA, CDR2 YSYEKL. The CDR3 consists of 14 residues. Losses at the gene ends were 2 bases for V and 5 bases for J; bases not matched to a gene: 4. CDR3 DNA: TGCGCCAGCAGCCAACTAGCGGGCATGGAGACCCAGTACTTC. The encoded protein is CASSQLAGMETQYF.

The rearrangement uses TRBV19 and TRBJ2-1, with D unresolved. The CDR3 length is 15 residues. V was shortened by 0 bases and J by 3 bases, with 9 bases between the two germline ends. Germline V CDR1 and CDR2: LNHDA, SQIVND (reference sequence). CDR3 sequence (DNA): TGTGCCAGTAGTATAGACAGACAAGACTACAATGAGCAGTTCTTC. It encodes CASSIDRQDYNEQFF.

This clone was counted between two and nine times. The chain uses TRBV7-9 and TRBJ1-4, with D possibly TRBD1 on 5 matching bases. Germline-derived CDR1 and CDR2 are SEHNR and FQNEAQ (reference sequence). The V and J ends lost 1 base and 6 bases respectively, with 15 bases between them. This CDR3 region has 16 residues. The CDR3 region is CASSLGGAAWHEKLFF. CDR3 sequence (DNA): TGTGCCAGCAGCTTAGGTGGGGCGGCTTGGCATGAAAAACTGTTTTTT.

The chain employs TRBV10-3 and TRBJ2-4; the D gene is possibly TRBD2 (5 bases). In germline, CDR1 is ENHRY, CDR2 SYGVKD. This CDR3 has 17 residues. V dropped 2 bases and J dropped 0 bases, with 14 bases sitting between them. CDR3 bases: TGTGCCATCAGTGAGGGATCCCCCGAGGGAGCCAAAAACATTCAGTACTTC. Its protein is CAISEGSPEGAKNIQYF.

The chain employs TRBV6-1 and TRBJ2-7; 11 bases agree with TRBD1. Germline CDR1 MNHNS, CDR2 SASEGT. The CDR3 runs to 16 residues. J gave up 3 bases and V 2 bases, and 6 bases lay outside the gene matches. CDR3 in DNA: TGTGCCAGCAGTGAATATGATGGGACAGGGGGCTACGAGCAGTACTTC. Protein product: CASSEYDGTGGYEQYF.

This clone was picked up one time. The rearrangement joins TRBV7-2 to TRBJ1-2; no reliable D call. Between the trimmed V and J ends, which lost 0 bases and 1 base, there was a span of 3 bases. Germline V CDR1 and CDR2: SGHTA, FQGNSA. CDR3 size: 13 residues. As DNA, the CDR3 is TGTGCCAGCAGCTTAGCCCTTAACTATGGCTACACCTTC. As protein: CASSLALNYGYTF. Full variable domain (rest looked up from reference TRBV7-2 and TRBJ1-2): GAGVSQSPSNKVTEKGKDVELRCDPISGHTALYWYRQSLGQGLEFLIYFQGNSAPDKSGLPSDRFSAERTGGSVSTLTIQRTQQEDSAVYLCASSLALNYGYTFGSGTRLTVV.

The sample holds a few counts of this clone. This chain uses TRBV6-4 with TRBJ2-1; 14 nucleotides match TRBD2. Germline V gene data show CDR1 as MRHNA and CDR2 as SNTAGT. Trimming at V came to 5 bases and at J to 4 bases, leaving 4 bases not matched to a gene. This CDR3 region has 16 residues. The CDR3 DNA is TGTGCCAGCAGTCGGAGACTAGCGGGGGGGTACAATGAGCAGTTCTTC. It specifies CASSRRLAGGYNEQFF.

The chain has TRBV7-6 and TRBJ2-2, with 7 bases that match TRBD2. The V segment lost 5 bases and the J segment 4 bases; nucleotides outside the gene matches: 7. The CDR3 runs 15 residues. Germline CDR1 reads SGHVS; CDR2 reads FNYEAQ. The CDR3 here is CASSESGEATGELFF. The CDR3 bases are TGTGCCAGCAGCGAGAGCGGGGAGGCCACCGGGGAGCTGTTTTTT.

The chain combines TRBV19 with TRBJ2-7, with 7 bases matching TRBD2. CDR1 LNHDA and CDR2 SQIVND come from the germline V gene (reference sequence). V gave up 5 bases and J gave up 2 bases; unmatched junction bases: 6. The CDR3 runs 14 residues. The CDR3 DNA reads TGTGCCAGTAGTCCGGGGGGAGGGACCTACGAGCAGTACTTC. It encodes CASSPGGGTYEQYF.

The chain uses TRBV5-5 and TRBJ1-4, with D tentatively TRBD1 (6 bases). This CDR3 contains 14 residues. V gave up 5 bases and J gave up 4 bases, with 12 bases separating them. Germline V gene sequence: CDR1 SGHKS, CDR2 YYEKEE (reference sequence). For the CDR3, the DNA is TGTGCCAGCAGGGCAGGGGTTCATAATGAAAAACTGTTTTTT. It specifies CASRAGVHNEKLFF.

V usage is TRBV7-9 and J usage is TRBJ2-3, with D perhaps TRBD2 (6 bases). Trimming stripped 3 bases from V and 3 bases from J, with 10 bases between. This CDR3 region has 14 residues. The germline V gene has CDR1 SEHNR and CDR2 FQNEAQ (reference sequence). The CDR3 DNA follows: TGTGCCAGCAGCTTGGGGAGGAGGACAGATACGCAGTATTTT. This translates into CASSLGRRTDTQYF.

Note on this clone: At one boundary the junction diverges from the germline segment, which might be a read error. The chain links TRBV7-7 to TRBJ2-3, with D maybe TRBD2 (6 bases). Germline CDR1 is SSHAT and CDR2 is FNYEAQ (reference sequence). The CDR3 extends over 18 amino acids. CDR3 loop: CASSRRVAAIPGTDTQYF. The DNA for the CDR3 is TGTGCTAGCAGCCGCAGAGTAGCGGCCATACCCGGGACAGATACGCAGTATTTT.

The rearrangement uses TRBV27 and TRBJ2-7; 7 nucleotides align to TRBD1. Germline V gene lookup returns CDR1 MNHEY and CDR2 SMNVEV (reference sequence). J gave up 3 bases and V 4 bases, and 6 bases lay outside the gene matches. The CDR3 length is 14 residues. CDR3 protein: CASSSPGQIYEQYF. Here the CDR3 DNA reads TGTGCCAGCAGTTCCCCGGGACAGATCTACGAGCAGTACTTC.

The chain has TRBV28 and TRBJ2-7; D gene uncertain. The CDR3 consists of 10 residues. Trimming shortened V by 5 bases and J by 7 bases, and 6 bases separated the two germline ends. CDR1 is MDHEN and CDR2 is SYDVKM in the germline V gene. The CDR3 bases are TGTGCCAGCAGTGGCTGGGAGCAGTACTTC. Encoded protein: CASSGWEQYF.

The rearrangement uses TRBV4-1 and TRBJ2-1; tentatively, D is TRBD1 (6 bases). CDR1 is MGHRA and CDR2 is YSYEKL in the germline V gene. The V and J ends lost 4 bases and 0 bases respectively, with 25 bases between them. The CDR3 is 20 amino acids. CDR3 region: CASSPITSGHRKSSYNEQFF. CDR3 coding DNA: TGCGCCAGCAGCCCTATTACTTCGGGACACCGAAAAAGCTCCTACAATGAGCAGTTCTTC.

This clone showed up just a few times. V and J are TRBV6-1 and TRBJ1-2, with TRBD1 matching 12 bases. V lost 4 bases, J lost 7 bases, and 4 bases stayed unmatched. Germline values: CDR1 MNHNS, CDR2 SASEGT. The CDR3 loop spans 14 amino acids. As DNA, the CDR3 is TGTGCCAGCAGTGCGGGGACAGGGGGCGGTGGCTACACCTTC. It encodes CASSAGTGGGGYTF.

The chain uses TRBV30 and TRBJ2-2, with D possibly TRBD2 on 5 matching bases. CDR3 size: 14 residues. Trimming pared 3 bases from V and 3 bases from J, leaving 11 bases between. Germline CDR1 reads GTSNPN; CDR2 reads SVGIG (reference sequence). DNA of the CDR3: TGTGCCTGGAGGGGTAACGGGGACACCGGGGAGCTGTTTTTT. Amino acid sequence: CAWRGNGDTGELFF.

A few counts support this clone. The rearrangement uses TRBV9 and TRBJ2-5; 11 nucleotides align to TRBD2. This CDR3 is built from 15 residues. CDR1 is SGDLS, CDR2 YYNGEE, per germline. After removal of 6 bases from V and 5 bases from J, the junction contained 9 bases not matched to a gene. CDR3 sequence (DNA): TGTGCCAGCAACGAACTAGCGGGAGTAGGCGAGACCCAGTACTTC. Its translation: CASNELAGVGETQYF.

The chain recombines TRBV28 with TRBJ2-7; 7 bases are a match to TRBD1. The junction had 8 bases not matched to a gene; V was cut back by 9 bases and J by 0 bases. The CDR3 is made up of 14 amino acids. Germline V CDR1 and CDR2: MDHEN, SYDVKM. The CDR3 bases are TGTGCCAGTACACCGGGACAGCGCTCCTACGAGCAGTACTTC. It is translated as CASTPGQRSYEQYF.